This TCR beta chain was retrieved from a study of T cell responses to AZD1222 COVID-19 vaccine. Recipients boosted at about 4 weeks or about 12 weeks are pooled. Trimming shortened V by 0 bases and J by 0 bases, and 4 bases separated the two germline ends. The CDR3 consists of 13 residues. Germline V lookup: CDR1 SGHNT, CDR2 YYREEE (reference sequence). Notes on this clone: Its antigen is unknown.

Points from the study as a whole: Repertoire sampling occurred only after the peak T cell response. Targeting of unmutated variant regions was reportedly seen in nearly half of spike-specific TCRs. Only six or seven AZD1222 recipients tested seropositive at baseline.

Only in-frame clones appear in the TCRdb table, and some are missing; sequencing was by immunoSEQ multiplex PCR. The sample has 130,000 to 150,000 clones, about nine tenths seen once. This receptor was obtained from an adult who received the AZD1222 COVID-19 vaccine. The J gene is TRBJ2-7, the V gene TRBV5-4; D is uncertain. The sample consisted of peripheral blood, taken 28 days after the second AZD1222 dose. Here the CDR3 DNA reads TGTGCCAGCAGCTTGGGACGCTCCTACGAGCAGTACTTC. Amino acids: CASSLGRSYEQYF. The variable domain in full, completed from reference TRBV5-4 and TRBJ2-7, reads ETGVTQSPTHLIKTRGQQVTLRCSSQSGHNTVSWYQQALGQGPQFIFQYYREEENGRGNFPPRFSGLQFPNYSSELNVNALELDDSALYLCASSLGRSYEQYFGPGTRLTVT.